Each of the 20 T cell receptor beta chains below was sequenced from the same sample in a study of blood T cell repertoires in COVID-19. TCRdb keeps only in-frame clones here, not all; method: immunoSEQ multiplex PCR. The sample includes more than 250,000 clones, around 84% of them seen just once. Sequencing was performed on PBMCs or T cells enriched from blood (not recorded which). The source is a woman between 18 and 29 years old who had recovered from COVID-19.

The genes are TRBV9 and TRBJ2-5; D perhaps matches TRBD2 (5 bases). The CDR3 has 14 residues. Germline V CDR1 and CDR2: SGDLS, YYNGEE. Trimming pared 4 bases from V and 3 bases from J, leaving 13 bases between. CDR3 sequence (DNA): TGTGCCAGCAGCATCACCCCCGGGAAAGAGACCCAGTACTTC. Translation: CASSITPGKETQYF. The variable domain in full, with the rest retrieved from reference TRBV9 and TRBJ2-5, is DSGVTQTPKHLITATGQRVTLRCSPRSGDLSVYWYQQSLDQGLQFLIQYYNGEERAKGNILERFSAQQFPDLHSELNLSSLELGDSALYFCASSITPGKETQYFGPGTRLLVL.

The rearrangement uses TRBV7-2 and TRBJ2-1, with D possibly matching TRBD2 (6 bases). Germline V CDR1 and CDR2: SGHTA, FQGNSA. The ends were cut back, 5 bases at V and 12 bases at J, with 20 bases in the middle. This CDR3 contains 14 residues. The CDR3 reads CASSPGTPVGGQFF. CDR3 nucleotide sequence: TGTGCCAGCAGCCCCGGGACTCCCGTTGGAGGGCAGTTCTTC.

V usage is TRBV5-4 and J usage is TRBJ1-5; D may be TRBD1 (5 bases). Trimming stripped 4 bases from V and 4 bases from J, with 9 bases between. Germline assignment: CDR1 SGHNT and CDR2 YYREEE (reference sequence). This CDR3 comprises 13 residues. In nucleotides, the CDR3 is TGTGCCAGCAGCCTCGACAGAAATCAGCCCCAGCATTTT. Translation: CASSLDRNQPQHF.

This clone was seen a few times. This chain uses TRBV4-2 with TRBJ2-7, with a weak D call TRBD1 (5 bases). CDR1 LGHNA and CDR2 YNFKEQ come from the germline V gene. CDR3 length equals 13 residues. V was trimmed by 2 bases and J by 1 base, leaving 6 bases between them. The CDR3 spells CASSQKGSYEQYF. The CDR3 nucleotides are TGTGCCAGCAGCCAAAAGGGGTCCTACGAGCAGTACTTC.

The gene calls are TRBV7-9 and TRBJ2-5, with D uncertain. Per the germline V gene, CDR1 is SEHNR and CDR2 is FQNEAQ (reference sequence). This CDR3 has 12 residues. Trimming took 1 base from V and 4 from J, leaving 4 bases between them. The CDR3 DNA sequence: TGTGCCAGCAGCTTAGTCGGAGAGACCCAGTACTTC. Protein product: CASSLVGETQYF. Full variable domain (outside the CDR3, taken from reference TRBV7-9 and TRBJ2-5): DTGVSQNPRHKITKRGQNVTFRCDPISEHNRLYWYRQTLGQGPEFLTYFQNEAQLEKSRLLSDRFSAERPKGSFSTLEIQRTEQGDSAMYLCASSLVGETQYFGPGTRLLVL.

The CDR3: CASSQRVGRGENTEAFF. The CDR3 DNA follows: TGTGCCAGCAGCCAAAGGGTGGGAAGGGGCGAGAACACTGAAGCTTTCTTT. This chain links TRBV4-2 with TRBJ1-1; weak D call: TRBD1 (5 bases). The CDR3 extends over 17 amino acids. V shed 2 bases and J shed 1 base, with 17 bases lying between them. Per germline, CDR1 LGHNA and CDR2 YNFKEQ.

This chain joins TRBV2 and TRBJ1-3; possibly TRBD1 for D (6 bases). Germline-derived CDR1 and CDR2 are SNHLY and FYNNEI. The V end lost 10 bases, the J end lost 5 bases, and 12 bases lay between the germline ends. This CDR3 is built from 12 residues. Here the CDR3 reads CATKGERNTIYF. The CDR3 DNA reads TGTGCCACCAAGGGGGAGCGAAACACCATATATTTT. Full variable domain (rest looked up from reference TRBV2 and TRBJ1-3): EPEVTQTPSHQVTQMGQEVILRCVPISNHLYFYWYRQILGQKVEFLVSFYNNEISEKSEIFDDQFSVERPDGSNFTLKIRSTKLEDSAMYFCATKGERNTIYFGEGSWLTVV.

The DNA of the CDR3 is TGTGCCAGCAGCTTGGTATCCTATGGCTACACCTTC. Protein product: CASSLVSYGYTF. This chain links TRBV5-4 with TRBJ1-2, with no clear D. Germline V CDR1 and CDR2: SGHNT, YYREEE (reference sequence). V shed 0 bases and J shed 4 bases, with 4 bases lying between them. The CDR3 consists of 12 residues.

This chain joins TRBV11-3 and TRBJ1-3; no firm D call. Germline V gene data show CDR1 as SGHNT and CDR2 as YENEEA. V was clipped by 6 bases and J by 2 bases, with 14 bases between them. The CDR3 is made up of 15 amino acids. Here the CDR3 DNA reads TGTGCCAGCAGTCAATCTTCATCGGCTGGAAACACCATATATTTT. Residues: CASSQSSSAGNTIYF.

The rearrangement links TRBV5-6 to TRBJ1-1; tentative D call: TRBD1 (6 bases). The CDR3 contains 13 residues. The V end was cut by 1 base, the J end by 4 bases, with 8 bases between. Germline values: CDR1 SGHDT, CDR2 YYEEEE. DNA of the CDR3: TGTGCCAGCAGCTTGACAGGGATCACTGAAGCTTTCTTT. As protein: CASSLTGITEAFF.

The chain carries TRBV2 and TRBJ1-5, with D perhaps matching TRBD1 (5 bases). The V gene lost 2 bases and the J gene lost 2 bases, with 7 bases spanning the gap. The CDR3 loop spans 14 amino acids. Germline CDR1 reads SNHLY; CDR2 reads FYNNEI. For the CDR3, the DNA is TGTGCCAGCAGTGAATGGGGGGGCAATCAGCCCCAGCATTTT. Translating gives CASSEWGGNQPQHF. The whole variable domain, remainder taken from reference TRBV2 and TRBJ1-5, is EPEVTQTPSHQVTQMGQEVILRCVPISNHLYFYWYRQILGQKVEFLVSFYNNEISEKSEIFDDQFSVERPDGSNFTLKIRSTKLEDSAMYFCASSEWGGNQPQHFGDGTRLSIL.

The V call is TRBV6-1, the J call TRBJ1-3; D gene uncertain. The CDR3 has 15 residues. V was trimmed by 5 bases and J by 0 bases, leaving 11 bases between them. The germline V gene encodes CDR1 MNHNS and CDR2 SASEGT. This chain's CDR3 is CASSHLSSSGNTIYF. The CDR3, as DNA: TGTGCCAGCAGTCACTTATCAAGCTCTGGAAACACCATATATTTT.

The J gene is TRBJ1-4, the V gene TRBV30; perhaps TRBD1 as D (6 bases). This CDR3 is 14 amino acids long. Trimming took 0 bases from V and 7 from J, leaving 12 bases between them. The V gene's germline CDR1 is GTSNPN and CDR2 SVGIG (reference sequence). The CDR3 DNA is TGTGCCTGGAGTGTACCCTGGGACATTGAAAAACTGTTTTTT. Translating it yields CAWSVPWDIEKLFF. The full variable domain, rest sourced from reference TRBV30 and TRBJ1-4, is SQTIHQWPATLVQPVGSPLSLECTVEGTSNPNLYWYRQAAGRGLQLLFYSVGIGQISSEVPQNLSASRPQDRQFILSSKKLLLSDSGFYLCAWSVPWDIEKLFFGSGTQLSVL.

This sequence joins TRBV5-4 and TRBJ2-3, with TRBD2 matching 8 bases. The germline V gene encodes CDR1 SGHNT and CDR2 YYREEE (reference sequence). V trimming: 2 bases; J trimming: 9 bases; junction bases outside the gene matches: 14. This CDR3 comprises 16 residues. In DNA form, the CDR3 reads TGTGCCAGCAGCTTAGGCGGGAGGACCTCTTATGGGACGCAGTATTTT. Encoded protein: CASSLGGRTSYGTQYF.

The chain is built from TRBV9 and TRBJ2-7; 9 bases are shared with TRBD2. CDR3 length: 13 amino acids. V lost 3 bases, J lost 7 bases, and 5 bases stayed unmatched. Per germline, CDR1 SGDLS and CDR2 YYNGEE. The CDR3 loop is CASSGTSAAEQYF. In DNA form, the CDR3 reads TGTGCCAGCAGCGGGACTAGCGCCGCGGAGCAGTACTTC.

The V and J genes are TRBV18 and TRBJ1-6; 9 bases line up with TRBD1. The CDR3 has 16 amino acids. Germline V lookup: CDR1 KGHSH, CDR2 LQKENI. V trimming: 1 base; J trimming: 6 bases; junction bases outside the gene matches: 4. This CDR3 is CASSPQRTGVNSPLHF. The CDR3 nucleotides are TGTGCCAGCTCACCACAGAGGACAGGGGTTAATTCACCCCTCCACTTT.

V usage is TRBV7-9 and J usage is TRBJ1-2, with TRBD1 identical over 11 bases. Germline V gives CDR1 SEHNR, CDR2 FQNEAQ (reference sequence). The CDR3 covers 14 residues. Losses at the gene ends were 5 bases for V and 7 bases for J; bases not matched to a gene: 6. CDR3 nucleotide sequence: TGTGCCAGCAGCGAGGGACAGGGGGGGTCTGGCTACACCTTC. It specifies CASSEGQGGSGYTF.

In nucleotides, the CDR3 is TGCGCCAGCAGCCAAGATGGGACACGGCGGGACGAGCAGTACTTC. This gives the protein CASSQDGTRRDEQYF. The chain uses TRBV4-1 and TRBJ2-7, with a tentative D call TRBD1 (6 bases). From germline, CDR1 is MGHRA and CDR2 YSYEKL. The ends were cut back, 0 bases at V and 5 bases at J, with 14 bases in the middle. This CDR3 comprises 15 residues.

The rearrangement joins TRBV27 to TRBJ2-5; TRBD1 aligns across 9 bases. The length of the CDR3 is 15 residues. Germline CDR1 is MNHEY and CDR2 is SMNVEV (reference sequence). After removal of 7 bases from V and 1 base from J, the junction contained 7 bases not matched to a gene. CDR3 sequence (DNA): TGTGCCAGCAATGCCGGGACAGGGCCCCAAGAGACCCAGTACTTC. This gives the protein CASNAGTGPQETQYF.

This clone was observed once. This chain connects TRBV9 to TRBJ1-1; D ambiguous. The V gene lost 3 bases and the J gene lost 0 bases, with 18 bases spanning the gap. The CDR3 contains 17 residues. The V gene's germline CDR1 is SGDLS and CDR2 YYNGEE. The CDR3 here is CASSDSRLGGMNTEAFF. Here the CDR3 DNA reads TGTGCCAGCAGCGACAGCCGATTGGGCGGGATGAACACTGAAGCTTTCTTT. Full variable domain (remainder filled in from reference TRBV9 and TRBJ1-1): DSGVTQTPKHLITATGQRVTLRCSPRSGDLSVYWYQQSLDQGLQFLIQYYNGEERAKGNILERFSAQQFPDLHSELNLSSLELGDSALYFCASSDSRLGGMNTEAFFGQGTRLTVV.